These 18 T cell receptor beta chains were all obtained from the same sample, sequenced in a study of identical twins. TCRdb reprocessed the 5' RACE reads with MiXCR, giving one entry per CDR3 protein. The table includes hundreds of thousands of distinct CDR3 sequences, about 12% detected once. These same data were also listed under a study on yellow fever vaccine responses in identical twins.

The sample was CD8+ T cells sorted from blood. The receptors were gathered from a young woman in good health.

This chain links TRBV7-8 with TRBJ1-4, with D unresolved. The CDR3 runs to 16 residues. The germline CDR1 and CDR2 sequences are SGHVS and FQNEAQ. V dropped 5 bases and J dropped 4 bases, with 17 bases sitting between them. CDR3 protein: CASSPEFGVYNEKLFF. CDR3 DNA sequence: TGTGCCAGCAGCCCTGAGTTCGGGGTCTATAATGAAAAACTGTTTTTT.

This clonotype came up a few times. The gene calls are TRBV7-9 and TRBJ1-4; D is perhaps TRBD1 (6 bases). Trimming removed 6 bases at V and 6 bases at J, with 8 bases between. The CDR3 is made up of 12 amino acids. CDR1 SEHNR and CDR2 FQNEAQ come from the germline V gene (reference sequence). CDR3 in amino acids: CASSWTDEKLFF. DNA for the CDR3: TGTGCCAGCAGTTGGACAGATGAAAAACTGTTTTTT.

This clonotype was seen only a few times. CDR3 DNA sequence: TGTGCCACCACGACCGGGATCCTAACTTCCACCGGGGAGCTGTTTTTT. This sequence encodes CATTTGILTSTGELFF. The chain is built from TRBV15 and TRBJ2-2, with D possibly TRBD2 on 5 matching bases. The germline CDR1 and CDR2 sequences are LNHNV and YYDKDF (reference sequence). Trimming stripped 7 bases from V and 4 bases from J, with 19 bases between. This CDR3 has 16 amino acids.

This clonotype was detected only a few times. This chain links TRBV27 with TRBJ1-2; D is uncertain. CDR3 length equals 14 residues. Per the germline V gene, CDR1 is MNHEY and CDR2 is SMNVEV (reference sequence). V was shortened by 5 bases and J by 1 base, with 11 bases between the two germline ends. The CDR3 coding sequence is TGTGCCAGCAGTCCCGACCCAAATAACTATGGCTACACCTTC. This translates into CASSPDPNNYGYTF.

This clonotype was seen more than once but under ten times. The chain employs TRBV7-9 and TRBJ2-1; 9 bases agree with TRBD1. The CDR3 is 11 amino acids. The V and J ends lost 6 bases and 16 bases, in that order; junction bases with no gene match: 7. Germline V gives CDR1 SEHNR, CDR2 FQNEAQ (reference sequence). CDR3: CASRHGQGFFF. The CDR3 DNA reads TGTGCCAGCAGACATGGACAGGGGTTTTTCTTC.

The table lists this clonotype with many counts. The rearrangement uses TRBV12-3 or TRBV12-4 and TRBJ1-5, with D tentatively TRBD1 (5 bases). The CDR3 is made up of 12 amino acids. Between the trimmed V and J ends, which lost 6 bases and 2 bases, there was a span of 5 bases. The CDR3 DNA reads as TGTGCCAGCAGGGGGGGCAATCAGCCCCAGCATTTT. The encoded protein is CASRGGNQPQHF.

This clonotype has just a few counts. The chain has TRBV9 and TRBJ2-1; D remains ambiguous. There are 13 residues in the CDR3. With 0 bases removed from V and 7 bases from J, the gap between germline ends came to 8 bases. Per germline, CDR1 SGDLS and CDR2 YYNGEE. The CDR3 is CASSVARNNEQFF. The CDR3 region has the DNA TGTGCCAGCAGCGTAGCTCGGAATAATGAGCAGTTCTTC.

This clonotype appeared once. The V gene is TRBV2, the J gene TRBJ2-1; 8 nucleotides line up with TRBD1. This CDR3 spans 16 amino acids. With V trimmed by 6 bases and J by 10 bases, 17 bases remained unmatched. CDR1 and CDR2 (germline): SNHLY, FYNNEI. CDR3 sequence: CASSARDPAGGYEQFF. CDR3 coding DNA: TGTGCCAGCAGCGCTAGAGATCCCGCAGGGGGCTACGAGCAGTTCTTC.

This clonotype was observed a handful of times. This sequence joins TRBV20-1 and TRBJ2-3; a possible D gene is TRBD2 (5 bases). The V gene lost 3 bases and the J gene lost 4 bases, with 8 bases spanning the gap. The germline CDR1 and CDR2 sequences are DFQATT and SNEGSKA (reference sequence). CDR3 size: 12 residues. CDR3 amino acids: CSARQAADTQYF. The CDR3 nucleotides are TGCAGTGCTAGGCAAGCGGCAGATACGCAGTATTTT.

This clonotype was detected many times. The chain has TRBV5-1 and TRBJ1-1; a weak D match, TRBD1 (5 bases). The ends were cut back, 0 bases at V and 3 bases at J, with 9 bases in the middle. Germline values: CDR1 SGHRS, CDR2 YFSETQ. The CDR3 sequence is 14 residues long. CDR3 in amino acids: CASSLVSGDTEAFF. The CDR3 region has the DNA TGCGCCAGCAGCTTGGTATCGGGGGACACTGAAGCTTTCTTT.

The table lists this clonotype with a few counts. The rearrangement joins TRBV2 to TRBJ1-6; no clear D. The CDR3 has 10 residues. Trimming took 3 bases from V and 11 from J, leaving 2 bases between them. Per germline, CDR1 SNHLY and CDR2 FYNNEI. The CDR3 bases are TGTGCCAGCAGTGATCCACCCCTCCACTTT. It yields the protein CASSDPPLHF.

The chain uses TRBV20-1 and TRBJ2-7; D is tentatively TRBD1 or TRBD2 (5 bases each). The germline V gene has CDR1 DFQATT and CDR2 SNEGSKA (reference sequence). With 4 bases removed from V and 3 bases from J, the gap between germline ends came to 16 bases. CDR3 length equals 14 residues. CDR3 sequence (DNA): TGCAGTGCTAAGGGGACGTCGGGCTTCTACGAGCAGTACTTC. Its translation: CSAKGTSGFYEQYF.

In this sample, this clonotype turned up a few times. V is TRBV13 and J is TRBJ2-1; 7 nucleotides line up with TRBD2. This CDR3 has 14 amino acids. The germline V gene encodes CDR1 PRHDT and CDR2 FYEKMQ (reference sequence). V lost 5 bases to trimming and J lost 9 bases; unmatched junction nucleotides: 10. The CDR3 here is CASSLREKRGEQFF. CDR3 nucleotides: TGTGCCAGCAGCCTACGTGAGAAGCGGGGTGAGCAGTTCTTC.

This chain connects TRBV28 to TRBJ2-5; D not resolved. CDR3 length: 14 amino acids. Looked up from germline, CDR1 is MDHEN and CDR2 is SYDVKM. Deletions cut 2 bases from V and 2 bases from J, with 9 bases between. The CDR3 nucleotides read TGTGCCAGCAGTTTACTCGGAATACAAGAGACCCAGTACTTC. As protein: CASSLLGIQETQYF.

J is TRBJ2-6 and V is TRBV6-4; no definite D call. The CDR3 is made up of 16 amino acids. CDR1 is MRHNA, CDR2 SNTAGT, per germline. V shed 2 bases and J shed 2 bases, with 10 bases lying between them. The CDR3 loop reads CASSDVPSAGANVLTF. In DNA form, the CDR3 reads TGTGCCAGCAGTGACGTGCCCAGCGCTGGGGCCAACGTCCTGACTTTC.

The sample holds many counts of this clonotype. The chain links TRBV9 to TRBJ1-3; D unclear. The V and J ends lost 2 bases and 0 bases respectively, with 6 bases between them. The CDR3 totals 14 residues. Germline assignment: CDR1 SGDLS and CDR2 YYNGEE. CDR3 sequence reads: CASSVPSSGNTIYF. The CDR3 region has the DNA TGTGCCAGCAGCGTCCCGAGCTCTGGAAACACCATATATTTT. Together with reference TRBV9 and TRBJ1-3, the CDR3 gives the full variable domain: DSGVTQTPKHLITATGQRVTLRCSPRSGDLSVYWYQQSLDQGLQFLIQYYNGEERAKGNILERFSAQQFPDLHSELNLSSLELGDSALYFCASSVPSSGNTIYFGEGSWLTVV.

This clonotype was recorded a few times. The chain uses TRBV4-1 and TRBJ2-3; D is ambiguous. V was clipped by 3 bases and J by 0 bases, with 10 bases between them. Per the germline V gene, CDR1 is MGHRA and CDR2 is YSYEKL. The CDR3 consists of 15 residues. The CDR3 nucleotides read TGCGCCAGCAGCCAGGGGTGGGGTAGCACAGATACGCAGTATTTT. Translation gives CASSQGWGSTDTQYF.

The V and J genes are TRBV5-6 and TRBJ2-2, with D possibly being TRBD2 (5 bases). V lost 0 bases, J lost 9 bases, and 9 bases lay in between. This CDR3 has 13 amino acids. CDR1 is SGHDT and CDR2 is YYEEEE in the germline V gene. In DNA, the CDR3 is TGTGCCAGCAGCTTGGGAGGGATCCGGGAGCTGTTTTTT. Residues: CASSLGGIRELFF.